A selection of T cell receptor beta chains follows, all from one sample in a study of identical twins. TCRdb ran MiXCR on the 5' RACE reads and lists one entry per CDR3 protein. The top ten clones hold roughly 3.7% of a sample with roughly 240,000 distinct CDR3 sequences, around 6.6% of them seen once. These data were also filed under a second study, of yellow fever vaccine responses in identical twins.

Sequencing was performed on memory (CD45RO+) T cells sorted from blood. The receptors were gathered from a woman aged 18-29 years in good health. Each CDR3 is given with its conserved first and last residue. Fields, in order: J gene, V gene, clone size, D gene, CDR3 protein, CDR3 DNA. A D gene is named only where the DNA matches it firmly. Rows give clone size only sometimes, using once, few, many, or a class for an expanded clone.

J: TRBJ2-1; V: TRBV25-1; size: -; D: -; CDR3: CASSRGEQFF; DNA: TGTGCCAGCAGTCGTGGTGAGCAGTTCTTC
J: TRBJ2-3; V: TRBV7-9; size: few; D: TRBD1; CDR3: CASSPRTGSGTDTQYF; DNA: TGTGCCAGCAGCCCCCGGACAGGGTCGGGCACAGATACGCAGTATTTT
J: TRBJ2-5; V: TRBV7-8; size: -; D: TRBD2; CDR3: CASSLGRLAGETQYF; DNA: TGTGCCAGCAGCTTAGGGCGACTAGCGGGAGAGACCCAGTACTTC
J: TRBJ1-3; V: TRBV5-1; size: -; D: -; CDR3: CASSLDQQGRSGNTIYF; DNA: TGCGCCAGCAGCTTGGATCAACAAGGTCGCTCTGGAAACACCATATATTTT
J: TRBJ1-5; V: TRBV4-1; size: many; D: TRBD1; CDR3: CASSHVGQGASQPQHF; DNA: TGCGCCAGCAGCCACGTCGGGCAGGGGGCAAGTCAGCCCCAGCATTTT
J: TRBJ1-5; V: TRBV7-9; size: many; D: TRBD1; CDR3: CASSNSQGRGSNQPQHF; DNA: TGTGCCAGCAGCAACTCTCAGGGCAGGGGGAGCAATCAGCCCCAGCATTTT
J: TRBJ2-1; V: TRBV24-1; size: few; D: TRBD2; CDR3: CATSDWASGGSSYNEQFF; DNA: TGTGCCACCAGTGATTGGGCTAGCGGGGGCAGCTCCTACAATGAGCAGTTCTTC
J: TRBJ2-1; V: TRBV12-3/TRBV12-4; size: many; D: TRBD2; CDR3: CASNGAGRSQRNEQFF; DNA: TGTGCCAGCAATGGAGCCGGGAGGTCCCAGAGAAATGAGCAGTTCTTC
J: TRBJ2-2; V: TRBV24-1; size: -; D: -; CDR3: CATSETAGRAPTGELFF; DNA: TGTGCCACCAGTGAAACGGCAGGCAGGGCCCCTACCGGGGAGCTGTTTTTT
J: TRBJ2-7; V: TRBV6-5; size: few; D: -; CDR3: CASSYSRTYEQYF; DNA: TGTGCCAGCAGTTACTCGAGGACCTACGAGCAGTACTTC
J: TRBJ2-3; V: TRBV5-5; size: many; D: -; CDR3: CASTAAADTQYF; DNA: TGTGCCAGCACCGCCGCGGCGGATACGCAGTATTTT
J: TRBJ2-1; V: TRBV10-3; size: many; D: TRBD1; CDR3: CAITPGQSNEQFF; DNA: TGTGCCATCACTCCGGGACAGAGCAATGAGCAGTTCTTC
J: TRBJ2-2; V: TRBV20-1; size: many; D: -; CDR3: CSARDGGRDGGELFF; DNA: TGCAGTGCTAGAGATGGAGGCAGGGACGGCGGGGAGCTGTTTTTT
J: TRBJ1-1; V: TRBV5-1; size: many; D: TRBD1; CDR3: CASRSGTGARNTEAFF; DNA: TGCGCCAGCAGATCCGGGACAGGGGCCAGGAACACTGAAGCTTTCTTT
J: TRBJ2-4; V: TRBV6-1; size: many; D: -; CDR3: CASAPGRVKNIQYF; DNA: TGTGCCAGCGCCCCTGGGCGGGTCAAAAACATTCAGTACTTC
J: TRBJ2-7; V: TRBV9; size: few; D: TRBD2; CDR3: CASSTGTSGRREQYF; DNA: TGTGCCAGCAGCACCGGGACTAGCGGGAGACGGGAGCAGTACTTC
J: TRBJ2-7; V: TRBV27; size: few; D: TRBD2; CDR3: CASSLFSPRGGRDNYEQYF; DNA: TGTGCCAGCAGTTTATTTTCCCCGCGGGGCGGGAGGGACAACTACGAGCAGTACTTC
J: TRBJ1-1; V: TRBV6-1; size: -; D: TRBD1; CDR3: CASRAGGMNTEAFF; DNA: TGTGCCAGCAGGGCAGGGGGAATGAACACTGAAGCTTTCTTT
J: TRBJ2-5; V: TRBV7-9; size: few; D: -; CDR3: CASSLITGETQYF; DNA: TGTGCCAGCAGCCTAATAACGGGGGAGACCCAGTACTTC
J: TRBJ2-3; V: TRBV29-1; size: many; D: -; CDR3: CSVEGETDTQYF; DNA: TGCAGCGTTGAAGGGGAAACAGATACGCAGTATTTT